The 22 T cell receptor beta chains in this list originate from one sample, sequenced in a study of Graves' ophthalmopathy and Graves' hyperthyroidism. TCR beta CDR3 regions were amplified from RNA transcripts. HTBI primers were used in a first-round RT-PCR, which preceded a second-round multiplex PCR. Via MiXCR, TCRdb re-called the multiplex PCR reads, giving one row per CDR3 protein. The data contain about 620,000 distinct CDR3 sequences, roughly 20% of them singletons. Sequenced: peripheral blood. These receptor sequences come from a woman younger than 35 with stable Graves' hyperthyroidism. Some clones in this sample may be carry-over from other donors' samples.

This clonotype was found many times. The chain carries TRBV12-3 or TRBV12-4 and TRBJ2-7; 8 bases align to TRBD1. The CDR3 sequence is 13 residues long. V shed 8 bases and J 7 bases; nucleotides not matched to a gene: 10. CDR3 residues: CASHGPGGPEQYF. CDR3 DNA: TGTGCCAGCCATGGACCAGGGGGCCCGGAGCAGTACTTC.

This clonotype has ten or more counts. The chain has TRBV18 and TRBJ2-5; no reliable D call. Germline loops: CDR1 KGHSH, CDR2 LQKENI. The length of the CDR3 is 12 residues. V was shortened by 4 bases and J by 2 bases, with 5 bases between the two germline ends. This CDR3 reads CASSRQQETQYF. The CDR3 coding sequence is TGTGCCAGCTCACGGCAGCAAGAGACCCAGTACTTC.

This clonotype has a count of ten or more. V gene TRBV6-5 combines with J gene TRBJ1-5, with D perhaps TRBD1 (6 bases). Trimming pared 10 bases from V and 6 bases from J, leaving 19 bases between. Germline CDR1 is MNHEY and CDR2 is SVGAGI. This CDR3 spans 14 amino acids. DNA for the CDR3: TGTGCCACCAGGCTAGGGGGGAGAGGTCAGCCCCAGCATTTT. It is translated as CATRLGGRGQPQHF.

This clonotype has ten or more counts. This chain links TRBV9 with TRBJ2-7, with 14 bases lining up with TRBD2. CDR1 SGDLS and CDR2 YYNGEE come from the germline V gene. The CDR3 loop spans 14 amino acids. Unmatched junction bases numbered 5, after V lost 6 bases and J lost 6 bases. In DNA form, the CDR3 reads TGTGCCAGCAACACGGGACTAGCGGGAGTCGAGCAGTACTTC. Its protein is CASNTGLAGVEQYF.

This clonotype came up many times. The chain combines TRBV30 with TRBJ1-1, with 7 bases lining up with TRBD1. The V and J ends lost 1 base and 9 bases, in that order; junction bases with no gene match: 8. There are 13 residues in the CDR3. Germline V gives CDR1 GTSNPN, CDR2 SVGIG (reference sequence). CDR3 amino acids: CAWSETGLGQAFF. The CDR3, as DNA: TGTGCCTGGAGTGAGACAGGGCTGGGCCAAGCTTTCTTT.

This clonotype was observed many times. The chain employs TRBV9 and TRBJ2-5; D is perhaps TRBD1 (5 bases). Trimming removed 4 bases at V and 2 bases at J, with 12 bases between. In germline, CDR1 is SGDLS, CDR2 YYNGEE. The CDR3 spans 14 residues. DNA of the CDR3: TGTGCCAGCAGCCTGAATGGGGCTCAAGAGACCCAGTACTTC. Protein product: CASSLNGAQETQYF.

Many counts were recorded for this clonotype. The V call is TRBV6-5, the J call TRBJ1-6, with TRBD1 matching 7 bases. V shed 0 bases, J shed 9 bases, and the junction held 8 bases outside the gene matches. CDR3 length: 16 residues. Germline loops: CDR1 MNHEY, CDR2 SVGAGI. In DNA form, the CDR3 reads TGTGCCAGCAGTTACTCGGGGGGAGGGGGCATTTCACCCCTCCACTTT. Translated: CASSYSGGGGISPLHF.

The chain uses TRBV29-1 and TRBJ2-2; the match to TRBD1 covers 12 bases. There are 15 residues in the CDR3. Germline CDR1 SQVTM, CDR2 ANQGSEA. V shed 6 bases, J shed 5 bases, and the junction held 7 bases outside the gene matches. The CDR3 reads CSVTGQGARTGELFF. CDR3 nucleotide sequence: TGCAGCGTCACGGGACAGGGGGCGCGGACCGGGGAGCTGTTTTTT.

This clonotype was observed at least ten times. The chain couples TRBV28 to TRBJ1-1, with TRBD1 matching over 7 bases. Per germline, CDR1 MDHEN and CDR2 SYDVKM. The CDR3 loop spans 10 amino acids. This CDR3 is CGSGGTEAFF. CDR3 nucleotide sequence: TGTGGGTCAGGGGGCACTGAAGCTTTCTTT. The full variable domain, rest sourced from reference TRBV28 and TRBJ1-1, is DVKVTQSSRYLVKRTGEKVFLECVQDMDHENMFWYRQDPGLGLRLIYFSYDVKMKEKGDIPEGYSVSREKKERFSLILESASTNQTSMYLCGSGGTEAFFGQGTRLTVV.

This clonotype was detected many times. The chain couples TRBV4-1 to TRBJ1-5; D uncertain. Trimming took off 3 bases at V and 3 bases at J, with 15 bases between the two ends. The CDR3 has 16 residues. Per the germline V gene, CDR1 is MGHRA and CDR2 is YSYEKL. The DNA for the CDR3 is TGCGCCAGCAGCCAGTCCTCTGGCAGCTTCAATCAGCCCCAGCATTTT. It encodes CASSQSSGSFNQPQHF.

This clonotype was picked up many times. V usage is TRBV15 and J usage is TRBJ1-5, with D unclear. Deletions cut 0 bases from V and 4 bases from J, with 10 bases between. This CDR3 has 15 amino acids. Germline CDR1 LNHNV, CDR2 YYDKDF (reference sequence). The CDR3 nucleotides read TGTGCCACCAGCAGAGACCCAGGAGGAAATCAGCCCCAGCATTTT. Translated, it gives CATSRDPGGNQPQHF.

This clonotype was detected ten times or more. This rearrangement joins TRBV2 to TRBJ1-2, with D possibly TRBD1 on 6 matching bases. The CDR3 extends over 13 amino acids. Between the trimmed V and J ends, which lost 0 bases and 12 bases, there was a span of 14 bases. Germline loops: CDR1 SNHLY, CDR2 FYNNEI. CDR3 coding DNA: TGTGCCAGCAGTGAAGCAGATACAGGGCAAGACACCTTC. Translation gives CASSEADTGQDTF.

The CDR3 loop reads CASSLAGKGETQYF. The CDR3 DNA is TGTGCCAGCAGTTTAGCGGGGAAGGGGGAGACCCAGTACTTC. The chain uses TRBV28 and TRBJ2-5, with D possibly being TRBD2 (6 bases). The germline V and J ends were trimmed by 2 bases and 5 bases, with 12 bases remaining between them. The CDR3 covers 14 residues. The germline gives CDR1 MDHEN, CDR2 SYDVKM.

The chain uses TRBV12-3 or TRBV12-4 and TRBJ2-7, with 9 bases identical to TRBD2. J was trimmed by 4 bases and V by 6 bases; bases with no gene match: 10. This CDR3 contains 15 residues. The CDR3 region is CASSIGLALGYEQYF. The DNA of the CDR3 is TGTGCCAGCAGCATCGGACTAGCGCTCGGGTACGAGCAGTACTTC.

With regard to this clonotype: Being one base from a much bigger clone, this may be a read error. The rearrangement uses TRBV12-3 or TRBV12-4 and TRBJ1-1; possible D gene TRBD1, 5 bases. The germline V and J ends were trimmed by 5 bases and 3 bases, with 19 bases remaining between them. The length of the CDR3 is 16 residues. Here the CDR3 DNA reads TGTGCCAGCAGTCTGGGACCGGACCTTATGTACACTGAAGCTTTCTTT. Translation gives CASSLGPDLMYTEAFF.

Comment on this clonotype: A much larger clone is a single base away; this may be a read error. This sequence joins TRBV5-1 and TRBJ1-1; the D gene is possibly TRBD1 (5 bases). The CDR3 is 12 amino acids. The V and J ends lost 0 bases and 12 bases respectively, with 12 bases between them. Germline CDR1 SGHRS, CDR2 YFSETQ. The CDR3 region is CASSLDGGSSFF. In DNA form, the CDR3 reads TGCGCCAGCAGCTTGGACGGGGGGAGCTCTTTCTTT.

This chain joins TRBV28 and TRBJ2-7; tentative D call: TRBD1 (5 bases). The germline CDR1 and CDR2 sequences are MDHEN and SYDVKM. The CDR3 runs to 15 residues. Trimming removed 2 bases from V and 0 bases from J, with 11 bases in between. The chain's CDR3 is CASSLLTALSYEQYF. Written as DNA, the CDR3 is TGTGCCAGCAGTTTACTGACAGCCCTCTCCTACGAGCAGTACTTC.

This clonotype came up many times. The CDR3 DNA sequence: TGTGCCAGCAGTTACTCGGCGGGTGGAGGGAGACCTCCGGAGCAGTACTTC. It is translated as CASSYSAGGGRPPEQYF. This chain links TRBV6-5 with TRBJ2-7; tentative D call: TRBD2 (6 bases). In germline, CDR1 is MNHEY, CDR2 SVGAGI. This CDR3 contains 17 residues. Trimming shortened V by 0 bases and J by 7 bases, and 22 bases separated the two germline ends.

This clonotype was observed at least ten times. The CDR3 sequence is CASTPGPAGGYTF. The CDR3 DNA sequence: TGTGCCAGCACCCCCGGGCCGGCGGGTGGCTACACCTTC. The V call is TRBV11-1, the J call TRBJ1-2, with no clear D. Trimming pared 7 bases from V and 7 bases from J, leaving 16 bases between. The CDR3 has 13 amino acids. Germline loops: CDR1 SGHAT, CDR2 FQDESV (reference sequence). Based on the CDR3 plus reference TRBV11-1 and TRBJ1-2, the full variable domain is EAEVAQSPRYKITEKSQAVAFWCDPISGHATLYWYRQILGQGPELLVQFQDESVVDDSQLPKDRFSAERLKGVDSTLKIQPAELGDSAMYLCASTPGPAGGYTFGSGTRLTVV.

This clonotype was counted ten times or more. This chain joins TRBV19 and TRBJ1-5; D gene uncertain. V lost 6 bases and J lost 0, with 12 bases in between. The germline V gene has CDR1 LNHDA and CDR2 SQIVND (reference sequence). The CDR3 consists of 15 residues. This CDR3 reads CASRPDGYSNQPQHF. The CDR3 DNA sequence: TGTGCCAGTAGACCTGACGGGTATAGCAATCAGCCCCAGCATTTT.

The table lists this clonotype with many counts. The V call is TRBV6-5, the J call TRBJ1-2, with TRBD1 identical over 8 bases. V was clipped by 1 base and J by 7 bases; unmatched bases: 11. This CDR3 has 16 amino acids. Germline V CDR1 and CDR2: MNHEY, SVGAGI. The CDR3 loop is CASSYWGRGRVGGYTF. DNA of the CDR3: TGTGCCAGCAGTTACTGGGGCAGGGGGCGCGTTGGTGGCTACACCTTC.

This clonotype was observed a handful of times. This chain uses TRBV19 with TRBJ1-1, with 10 bases identical to TRBD1. The germline V gene encodes CDR1 LNHDA and CDR2 SQIVND (reference sequence). V trimming: 6 bases; J trimming: 8 bases; junction bases outside the gene matches: 12. This CDR3 spans 15 amino acids. The CDR3 nucleotides are TGTGCCAGTAGCCCTCAAATCGGGACAGGGGCCGAAGCTTTCTTT. Amino acids: CASSPQIGTGAEAFF.